This T cell receptor beta chain was found in a study of blood T cell repertoires in COVID-19. Study context: Material from acute and convalescent COVID-19 was sourced from the United States, Italy and Spain. PBMCs, B-cell-depleted T cells, or T cells were the source of the cDNA or gDNA that made up the material.

In the original analysis: Quantification of nucleated cells was approximated via reference gene primer amplification. Profiling relied on immunoSEQ multiplex PCR, and the TCRdb table lists in-frame clones only, not all of them. The V and J calls and clone size were taken over from that table, and D and trimming were inferred from the DNA. Of tens of thousands of clones in the sample, roughly 80% are singletons; the top ten hold roughly 12%. Trimming cost V 5 bases and J 5 bases, with 9 bases left between them. The CDR3 has 12 residues. Germline lookup yields CDR1 MNHEY and CDR2 SVGEGT. The TCR originated in a man older than 75 with acute or convalescent COVID-19. V gene TRBV6-2 or TRBV6-3 combines with J gene TRBJ1-2; D is perhaps TRBD1 (6 bases). Sequenced input: peripheral blood. In DNA form, the CDR3 reads TGTGCCAGCAGTCCACAGGGTTATGGCTACACCTTC. Translation gives CASSPQGYGYTF.